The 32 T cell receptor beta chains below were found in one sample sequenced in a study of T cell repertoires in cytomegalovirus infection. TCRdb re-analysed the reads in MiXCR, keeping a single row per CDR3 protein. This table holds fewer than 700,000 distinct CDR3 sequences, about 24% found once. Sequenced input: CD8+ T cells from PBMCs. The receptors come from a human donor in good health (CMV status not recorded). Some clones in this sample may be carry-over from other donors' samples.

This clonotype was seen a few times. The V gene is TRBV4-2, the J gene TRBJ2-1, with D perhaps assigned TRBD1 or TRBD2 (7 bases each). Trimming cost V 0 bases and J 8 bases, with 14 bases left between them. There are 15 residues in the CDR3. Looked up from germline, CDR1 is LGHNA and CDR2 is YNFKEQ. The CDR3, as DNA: TGTGCCAGCAGCCAAGAAGGGGGCGGGGGCCATGAGCAGTTCTTC. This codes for CASSQEGGGGHEQFF.

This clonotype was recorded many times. DNA for the CDR3: TGTGCCAGCAACAACGGGTATGAGCAGTTCTTC. Translation gives CASNNGYEQFF. The rearrangement joins TRBV7-8 to TRBJ2-1, with D unresolved. Looked up from germline, CDR1 is SGHVS and CDR2 is FQNEAQ. V lost 7 bases, J lost 8 bases, and 9 bases lay in between. This CDR3 comprises 11 residues.

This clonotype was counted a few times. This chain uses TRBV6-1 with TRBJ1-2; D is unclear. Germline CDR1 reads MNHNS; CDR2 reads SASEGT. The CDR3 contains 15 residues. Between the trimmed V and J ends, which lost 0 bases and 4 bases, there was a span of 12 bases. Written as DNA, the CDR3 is TGTGCCAGCAGTGAAGCGCCCCGGACTTTCTATGGCTACACCTTC. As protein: CASSEAPRTFYGYTF.

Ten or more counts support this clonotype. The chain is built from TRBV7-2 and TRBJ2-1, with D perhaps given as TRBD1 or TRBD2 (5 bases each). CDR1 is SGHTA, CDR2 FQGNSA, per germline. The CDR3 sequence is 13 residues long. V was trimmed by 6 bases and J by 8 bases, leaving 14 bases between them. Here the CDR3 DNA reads TGTGCCAGCAGTCCACCGGGGCGGGATGAGCAGTTCTTC. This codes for CASSPPGRDEQFF.

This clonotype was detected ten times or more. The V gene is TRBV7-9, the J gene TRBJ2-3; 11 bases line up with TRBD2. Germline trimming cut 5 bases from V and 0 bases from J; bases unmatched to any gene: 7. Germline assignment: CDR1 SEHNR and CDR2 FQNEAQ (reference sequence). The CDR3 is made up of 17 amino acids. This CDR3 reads CASSRTSGGVSTDTQYF. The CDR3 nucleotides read TGTGCCAGCAGCCGCACTAGCGGGGGCGTCAGCACAGATACGCAGTATTTT.

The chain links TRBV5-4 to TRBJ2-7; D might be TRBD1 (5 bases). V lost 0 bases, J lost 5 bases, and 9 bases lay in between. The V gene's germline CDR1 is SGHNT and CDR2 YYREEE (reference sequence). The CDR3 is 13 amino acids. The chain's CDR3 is CASSLESGNEQYV. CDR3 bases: TGTGCCAGCAGCTTGGAGTCAGGGAACGAGCAGTACGTC.

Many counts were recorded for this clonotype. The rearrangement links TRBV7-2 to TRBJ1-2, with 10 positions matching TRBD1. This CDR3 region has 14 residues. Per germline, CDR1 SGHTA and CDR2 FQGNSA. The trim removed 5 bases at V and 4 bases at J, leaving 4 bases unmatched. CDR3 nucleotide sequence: TGTGCCAGCAGCCCGACAGGGGGCAGCTATGGCTACACCTTC. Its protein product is CASSPTGGSYGYTF.

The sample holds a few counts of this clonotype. CDR3 nucleotide sequence: TGTGCCAGCAGTGTACCGGGACTAGAGGCTTACACCGGGGAGCTGTTTTTT. Encoded protein: CASSVPGLEAYTGELFF. The chain combines TRBV25-1 with TRBJ2-2; 8 bases are shared with TRBD2. Germline values: CDR1 MGHDK, CDR2 SYGVNS. The V gene end was trimmed by 4 bases and the J gene end by 3 bases; junction bases not matched to a gene: 10. The CDR3 consists of 17 residues.

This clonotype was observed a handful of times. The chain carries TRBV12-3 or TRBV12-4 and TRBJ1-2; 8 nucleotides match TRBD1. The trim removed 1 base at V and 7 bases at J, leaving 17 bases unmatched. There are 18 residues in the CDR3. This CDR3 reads CASSLGPYPFQGAGGYTF. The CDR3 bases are TGTGCCAGCAGTTTAGGACCCTACCCCTTCCAGGGGGCGGGTGGCTACACCTTC.

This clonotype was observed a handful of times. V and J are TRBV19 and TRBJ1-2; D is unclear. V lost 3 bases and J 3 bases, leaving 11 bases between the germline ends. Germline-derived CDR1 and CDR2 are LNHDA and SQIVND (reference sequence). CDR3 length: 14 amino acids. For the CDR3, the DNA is TGTGCCAGTAGTATCGCCGGGAGTGACTATGGCTACACCTTC. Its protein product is CASSIAGSDYGYTF.

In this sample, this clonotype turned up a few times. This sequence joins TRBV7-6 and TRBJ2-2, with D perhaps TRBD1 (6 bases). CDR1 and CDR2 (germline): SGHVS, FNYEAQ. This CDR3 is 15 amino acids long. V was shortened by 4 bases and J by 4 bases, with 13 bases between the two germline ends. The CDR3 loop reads CASSSPRGFTGELFF. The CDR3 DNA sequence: TGTGCCAGCAGCTCCCCCAGGGGATTCACCGGGGAGCTGTTTTTT.

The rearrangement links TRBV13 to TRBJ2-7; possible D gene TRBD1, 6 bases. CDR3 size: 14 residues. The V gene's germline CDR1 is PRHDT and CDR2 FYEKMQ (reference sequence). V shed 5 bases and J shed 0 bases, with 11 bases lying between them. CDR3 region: CASSNRDSSYEQYF. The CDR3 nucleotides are TGTGCCAGCAGCAACAGGGATAGCTCCTACGAGCAGTACTTC.

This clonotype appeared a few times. The CDR3 sequence: CASSQEQGGYGYTF. DNA for the CDR3: TGCGCCAGCAGCCAAGAGCAGGGAGGGTATGGCTACACCTTC. The chain recombines TRBV4-1 with TRBJ1-2; maybe TRBD1 (5 bases). Germline values: CDR1 MGHRA, CDR2 YSYEKL. The CDR3 has 14 residues. The V end lost 0 bases, the J end lost 5 bases, and 10 bases lay between the germline ends.

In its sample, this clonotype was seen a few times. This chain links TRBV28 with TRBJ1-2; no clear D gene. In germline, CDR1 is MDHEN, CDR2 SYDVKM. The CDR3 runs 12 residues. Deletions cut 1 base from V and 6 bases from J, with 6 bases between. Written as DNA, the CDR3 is TGTGCCAGCAGTTTATCTCAAAATGGCTACACCTTC. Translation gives CASSLSQNGYTF.

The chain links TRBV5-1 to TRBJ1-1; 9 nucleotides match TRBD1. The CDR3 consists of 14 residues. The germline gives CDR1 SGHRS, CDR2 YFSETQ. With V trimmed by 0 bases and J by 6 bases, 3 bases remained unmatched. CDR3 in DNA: TGCGCCAGCAGCTTGGGACAGGGGGTCGCTGAAGCTTTCTTT. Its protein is CASSLGQGVAEAFF.

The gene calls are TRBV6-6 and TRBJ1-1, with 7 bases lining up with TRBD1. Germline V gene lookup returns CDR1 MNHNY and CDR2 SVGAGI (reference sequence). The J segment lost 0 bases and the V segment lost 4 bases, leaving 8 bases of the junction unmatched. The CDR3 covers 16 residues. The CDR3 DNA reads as TGTGCCAGCAGTTTCTCCTTACAGGGGTTGAACACTGAAGCTTTCTTT. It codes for CASSFSLQGLNTEAFF.

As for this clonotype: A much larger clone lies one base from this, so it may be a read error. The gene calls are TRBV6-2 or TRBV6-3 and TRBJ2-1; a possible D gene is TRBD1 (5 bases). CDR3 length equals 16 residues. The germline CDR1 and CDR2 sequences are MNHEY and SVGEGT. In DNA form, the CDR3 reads TGTACCAGCAGTTACTCGACAGCCTCCTACTACAATGAGCAGTTCTTC. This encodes CTSSYSTASYYNEQFF.

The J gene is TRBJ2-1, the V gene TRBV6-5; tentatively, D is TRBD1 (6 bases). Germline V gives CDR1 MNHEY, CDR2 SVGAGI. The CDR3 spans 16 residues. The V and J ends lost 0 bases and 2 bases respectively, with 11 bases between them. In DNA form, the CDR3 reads TGTGCCAGCAGTTACTCCTCTCGGACAGCCTACAATGAGCAGTTCTTC. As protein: CASSYSSRTAYNEQFF.

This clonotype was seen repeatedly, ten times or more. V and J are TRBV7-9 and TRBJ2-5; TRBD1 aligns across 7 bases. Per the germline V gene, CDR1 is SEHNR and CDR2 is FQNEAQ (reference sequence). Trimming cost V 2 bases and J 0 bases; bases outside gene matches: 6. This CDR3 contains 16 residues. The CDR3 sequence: CASSLPRDSYQETQYF. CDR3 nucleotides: TGTGCCAGCAGCTTACCCCGGGACAGTTACCAAGAGACCCAGTACTTC.

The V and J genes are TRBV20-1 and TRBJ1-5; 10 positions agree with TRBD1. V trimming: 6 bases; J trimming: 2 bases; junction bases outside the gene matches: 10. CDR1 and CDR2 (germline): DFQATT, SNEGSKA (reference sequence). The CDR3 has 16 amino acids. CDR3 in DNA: TGCAGTGCGTGGGACAGGGGAAGGGGCGGCAATCAGCCCCAGCATTTT. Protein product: CSAWDRGRGGNQPQHF.

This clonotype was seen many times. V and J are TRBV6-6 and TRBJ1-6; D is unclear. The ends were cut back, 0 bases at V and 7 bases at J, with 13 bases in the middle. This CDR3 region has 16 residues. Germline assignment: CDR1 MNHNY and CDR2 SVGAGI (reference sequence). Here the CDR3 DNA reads TGTGCCAGCAGTTACTCTGAACTTTTGTCAAATTCACCCCTCCACTTT. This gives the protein CASSYSELLSNSPLHF.

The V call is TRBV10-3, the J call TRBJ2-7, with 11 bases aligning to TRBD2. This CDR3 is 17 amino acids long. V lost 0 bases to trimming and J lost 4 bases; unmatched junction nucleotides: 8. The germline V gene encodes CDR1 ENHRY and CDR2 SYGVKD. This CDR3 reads CAISESTSGVRTYEQYF. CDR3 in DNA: TGTGCCATCAGTGAGTCGACTAGCGGGGTTCGAACGTACGAGCAGTACTTC.

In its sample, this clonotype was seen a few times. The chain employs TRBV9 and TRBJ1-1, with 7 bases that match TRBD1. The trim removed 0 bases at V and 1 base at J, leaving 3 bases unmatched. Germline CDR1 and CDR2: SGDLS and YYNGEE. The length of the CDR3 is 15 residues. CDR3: CASSVATGPNTEAFF. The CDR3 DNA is TGTGCCAGCAGCGTAGCGACAGGGCCGAACACTGAAGCTTTCTTT.

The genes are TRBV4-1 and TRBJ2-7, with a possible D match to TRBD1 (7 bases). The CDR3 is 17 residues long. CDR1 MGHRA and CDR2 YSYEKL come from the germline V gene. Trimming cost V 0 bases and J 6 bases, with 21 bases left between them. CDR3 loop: CASSQDFGGGVVGEQYF. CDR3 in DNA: TGCGCCAGCAGCCAAGATTTTGGAGGGGGCGTAGTTGGCGAGCAGTACTTC.

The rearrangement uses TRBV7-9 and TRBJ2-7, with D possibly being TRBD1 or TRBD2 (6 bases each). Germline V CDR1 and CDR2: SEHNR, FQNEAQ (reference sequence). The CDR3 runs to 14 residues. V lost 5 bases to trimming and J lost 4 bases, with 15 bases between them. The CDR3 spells CASSPSEGEYEQYV. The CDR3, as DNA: TGTGCCAGCAGCCCATCGGAGGGGGAATACGAGCAGTACGTC.

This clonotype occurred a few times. This CDR3 is CASSQGNEQYV. The CDR3 coding sequence is TGTGCCAGCTCACAGGGGAACGAGCAGTACGTC. This chain connects TRBV6-2 or TRBV6-3 to TRBJ2-7, with TRBD1 identical over 7 bases. V lost 8 bases, J lost 5 bases, and 3 bases stayed unmatched. The CDR3 extends over 11 amino acids. Per the germline V gene, CDR1 is MNHEY and CDR2 is SVGEGT.

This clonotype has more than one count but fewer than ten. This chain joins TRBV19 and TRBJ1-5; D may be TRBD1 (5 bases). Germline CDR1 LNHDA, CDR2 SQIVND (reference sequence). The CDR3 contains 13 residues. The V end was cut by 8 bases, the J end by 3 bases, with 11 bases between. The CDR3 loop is CASGDGFNQPQHF. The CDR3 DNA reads TGTGCCAGTGGGGACGGATTCAATCAGCCCCAGCATTTT.

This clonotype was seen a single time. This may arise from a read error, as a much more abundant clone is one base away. This CDR3 reads CASSYSTDYPLGEQFF. The CDR3, as DNA: TGTGCCAGCAGTTACTCGACGGACTACCCGCTCGGAGAGCAGTTCTTC. V is TRBV6-5 and J is TRBJ2-1, with a tentative D call TRBD2 (6 bases). CDR1 is MNHEY and CDR2 is SVGAGI in the germline V gene. The CDR3 is 16 residues long. V was cut by 0 bases and J by 10 bases, with 19 bases left in between.

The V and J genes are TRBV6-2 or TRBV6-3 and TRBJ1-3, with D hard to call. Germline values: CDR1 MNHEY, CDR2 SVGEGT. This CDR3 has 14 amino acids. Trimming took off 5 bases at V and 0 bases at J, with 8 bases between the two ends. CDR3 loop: CASSSDNSGNTIYF. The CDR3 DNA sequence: TGTGCCAGCAGTAGCGACAACTCTGGAAACACCATATATTTT.

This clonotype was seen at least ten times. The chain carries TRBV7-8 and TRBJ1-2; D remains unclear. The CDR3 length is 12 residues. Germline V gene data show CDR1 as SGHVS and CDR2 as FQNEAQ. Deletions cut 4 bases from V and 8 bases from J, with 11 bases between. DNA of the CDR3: TGTGCCAGCAGCTCACCGACGGGGGGCTACACCTTC. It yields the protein CASSSPTGGYTF.

The CDR3 DNA sequence: TGCAGCGTTACAGGACAGGGGGGACTTGGTAGCGAGCAGTACTTC. It translates to CSVTGQGGLGSEQYF. The chain joins TRBV29-1 to TRBJ2-7, with 10 bases lining up with TRBD1. The CDR3 length is 15 residues. CDR1 SQVTM and CDR2 ANQGSEA come from the germline V gene. Trimming at V came to 5 bases and at J to 6 bases, leaving 13 bases not matched to a gene.

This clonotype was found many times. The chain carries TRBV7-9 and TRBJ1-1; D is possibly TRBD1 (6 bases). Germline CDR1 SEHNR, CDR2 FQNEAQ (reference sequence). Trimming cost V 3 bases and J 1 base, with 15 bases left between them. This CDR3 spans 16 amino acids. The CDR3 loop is CASSLLGAETNTEAFF. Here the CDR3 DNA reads TGTGCCAGCAGCTTGTTGGGGGCGGAAACGAACACTGAAGCTTTCTTT.